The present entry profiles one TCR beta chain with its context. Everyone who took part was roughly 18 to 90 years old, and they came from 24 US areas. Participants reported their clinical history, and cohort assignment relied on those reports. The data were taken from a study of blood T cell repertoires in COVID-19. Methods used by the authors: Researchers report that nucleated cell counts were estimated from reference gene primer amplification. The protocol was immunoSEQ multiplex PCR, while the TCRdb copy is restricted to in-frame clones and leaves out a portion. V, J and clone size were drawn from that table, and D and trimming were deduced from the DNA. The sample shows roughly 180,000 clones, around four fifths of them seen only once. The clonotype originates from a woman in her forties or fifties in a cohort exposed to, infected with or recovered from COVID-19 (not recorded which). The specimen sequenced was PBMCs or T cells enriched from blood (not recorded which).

The CDR3 DNA is TGTGCCAGCGGTAAGCGGCTTCAAGAGACCCAGTACTTC. This translates into CASGKRLQETQYF. V usage is TRBV28 and J usage is TRBJ2-5; D is possibly TRBD2 (5 bases). The germline V and J ends were trimmed by 8 bases and 2 bases, with 12 bases remaining between them. Germline V gives CDR1 MDHEN, CDR2 SYDVKM. This CDR3 is built from 13 residues. The full variable domain, rest sourced from reference TRBV28 and TRBJ2-5, is DVKVTQSSRYLVKRTGEKVFLECVQDMDHENMFWYRQDPGLGLRLIYFSYDVKMKEKGDIPEGYSVSREKKERFSLILESASTNQTSMYLCASGKRLQETQYFGPGTRLLVL.